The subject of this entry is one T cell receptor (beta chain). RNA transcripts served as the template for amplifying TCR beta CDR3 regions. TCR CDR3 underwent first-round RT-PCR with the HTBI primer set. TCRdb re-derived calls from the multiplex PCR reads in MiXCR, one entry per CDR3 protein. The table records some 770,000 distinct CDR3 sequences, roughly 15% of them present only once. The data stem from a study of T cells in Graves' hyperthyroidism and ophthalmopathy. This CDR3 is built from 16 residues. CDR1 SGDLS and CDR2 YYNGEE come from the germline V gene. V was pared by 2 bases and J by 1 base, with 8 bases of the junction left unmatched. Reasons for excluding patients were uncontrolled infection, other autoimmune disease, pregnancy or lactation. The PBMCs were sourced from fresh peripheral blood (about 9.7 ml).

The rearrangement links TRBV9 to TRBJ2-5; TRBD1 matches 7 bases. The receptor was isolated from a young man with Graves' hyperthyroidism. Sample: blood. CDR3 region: CASSVGRQGAQETQYF. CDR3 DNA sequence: TGTGCCAGCAGCGTGGGACGACAGGGCGCCCAAGAGACCCAGTACTTC.